The table lists the clone carrying this TCR beta chain with a few counts. The antigen remains undetermined. Library preparation for TCR beta used quantitative 5'-RACE with molecular barcodes. MiXCR was run by TCRdb on the 5' RACE reads, yielding one entry per CDR3 protein. The repertoire holds over 700,000 distinct CDR3 sequences, with 15% to 20% as singletons. This record belongs to a study of CD8 T cells in ankylosing spondylitis. Broader study findings: Significant enrichment of disease-linked clones was reportedly seen in matched ankylosing spondylitis synovial fluid. There was a TCR beta motif, made of eight highly homologous variants, that appeared characteristic of ankylosing spondylitis blood.

Germline values: CDR1 SGHVS, CDR2 FNYEAQ. The V end lost 5 bases, the J end lost 7 bases, and 14 bases lay between the germline ends. The CDR3 has 13 amino acids. The TCR originated in a male donor with ankylosing spondylitis. The sequencing input was blood, either unsorted or a sorted T cell fraction (not recorded which). The J gene is TRBJ1-1, the V gene TRBV7-6; no clear D gene. The CDR3 DNA sequence: TGTGCCAGCAGCCCCATCGGCCCGGGTGAAGCTTTCTTT. This sequence encodes CASSPIGPGEAFF.